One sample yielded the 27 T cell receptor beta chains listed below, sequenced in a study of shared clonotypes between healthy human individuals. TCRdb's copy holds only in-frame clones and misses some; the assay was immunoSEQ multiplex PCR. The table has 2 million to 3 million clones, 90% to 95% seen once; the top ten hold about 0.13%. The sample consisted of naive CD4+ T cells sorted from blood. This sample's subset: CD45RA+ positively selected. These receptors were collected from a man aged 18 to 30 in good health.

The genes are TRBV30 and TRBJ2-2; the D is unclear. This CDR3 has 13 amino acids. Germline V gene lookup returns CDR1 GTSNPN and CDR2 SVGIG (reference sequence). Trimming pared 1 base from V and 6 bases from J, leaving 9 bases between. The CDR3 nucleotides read TGTGCCTGGAGTGACTACAGCGCCGGGGAGCTGTTTTTT. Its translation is CAWSDYSAGELFF.

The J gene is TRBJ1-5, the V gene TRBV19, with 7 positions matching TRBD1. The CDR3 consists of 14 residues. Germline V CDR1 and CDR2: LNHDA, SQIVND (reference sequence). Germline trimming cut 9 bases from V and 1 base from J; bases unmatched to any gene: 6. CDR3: CASKQGSSNQPQHF. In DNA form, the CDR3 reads TGTGCCAGCAAACAGGGGTCGAGCAATCAGCCCCAGCATTTT.

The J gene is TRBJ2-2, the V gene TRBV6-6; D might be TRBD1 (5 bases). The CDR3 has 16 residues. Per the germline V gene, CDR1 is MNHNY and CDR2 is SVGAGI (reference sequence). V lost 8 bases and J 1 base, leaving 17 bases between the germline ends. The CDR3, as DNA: TGTGCCAGCTCCGACGCACAGGCTCAGAACACCGGGGAGCTGTTTTTT. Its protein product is CASSDAQAQNTGELFF.

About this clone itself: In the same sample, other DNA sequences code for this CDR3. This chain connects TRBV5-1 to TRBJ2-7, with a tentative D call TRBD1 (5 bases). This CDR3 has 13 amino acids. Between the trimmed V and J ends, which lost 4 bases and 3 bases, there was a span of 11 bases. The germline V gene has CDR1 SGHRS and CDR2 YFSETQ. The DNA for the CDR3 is TGCGCCAGCAGCCTAGGTACAGGCTACGAGCAGTACTTC. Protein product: CASSLGTGYEQYF.

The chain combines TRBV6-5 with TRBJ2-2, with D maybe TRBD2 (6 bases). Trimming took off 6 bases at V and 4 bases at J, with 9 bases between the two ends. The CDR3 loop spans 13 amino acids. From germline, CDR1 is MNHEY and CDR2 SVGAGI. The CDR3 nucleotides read TGTGCCAGCAGCAATAGCGGCACCGGGGAGCTGTTTTTT. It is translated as CASSNSGTGELFF.

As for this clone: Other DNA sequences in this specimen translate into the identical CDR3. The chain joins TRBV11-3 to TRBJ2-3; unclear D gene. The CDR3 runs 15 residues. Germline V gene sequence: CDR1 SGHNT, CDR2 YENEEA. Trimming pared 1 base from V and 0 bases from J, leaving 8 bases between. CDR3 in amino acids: CASSLGGRSTDTQYF. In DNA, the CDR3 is TGTGCCAGCAGCTTAGGCGGCCGGAGCACAGATACGCAGTATTTT.

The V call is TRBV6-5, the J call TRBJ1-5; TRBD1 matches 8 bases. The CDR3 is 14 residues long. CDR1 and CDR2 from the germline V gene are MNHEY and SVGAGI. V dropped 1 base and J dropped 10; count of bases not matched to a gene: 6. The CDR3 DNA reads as TGTGCCAGCAGTTACTATCCTGGGACAGGTCCCCAGCATTTT. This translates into CASSYYPGTGPQHF.

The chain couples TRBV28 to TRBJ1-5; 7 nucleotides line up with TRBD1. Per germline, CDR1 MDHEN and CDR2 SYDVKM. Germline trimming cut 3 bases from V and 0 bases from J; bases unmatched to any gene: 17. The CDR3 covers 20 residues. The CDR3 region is CASSFSPQTGRTYSNQPQHF. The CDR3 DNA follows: TGTGCCAGCAGTTTTTCTCCCCAGACAGGGCGAACTTATAGCAATCAGCCCCAGCATTTT. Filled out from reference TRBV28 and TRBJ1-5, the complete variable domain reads DVKVTQSSRYLVKRTGEKVFLECVQDMDHENMFWYRQDPGLGLRLIYFSYDVKMKEKGDIPEGYSVSREKKERFSLILESASTNQTSMYLCASSFSPQTGRTYSNQPQHFGDGTRLSIL.

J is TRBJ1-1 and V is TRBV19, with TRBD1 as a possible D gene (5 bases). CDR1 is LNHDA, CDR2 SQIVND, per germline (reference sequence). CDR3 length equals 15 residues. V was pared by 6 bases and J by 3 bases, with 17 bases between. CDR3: CASSSTWAGDTEAFF. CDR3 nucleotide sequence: TGTGCCAGTAGCTCTACTTGGGCGGGGGACACTGAAGCTTTCTTT.

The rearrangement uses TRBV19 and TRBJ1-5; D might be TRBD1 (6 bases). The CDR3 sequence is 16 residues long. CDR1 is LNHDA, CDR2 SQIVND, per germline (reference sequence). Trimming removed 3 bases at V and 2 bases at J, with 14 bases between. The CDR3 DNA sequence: TGTGCCAGTAGTATGGTCGGGGGCGGGGGCAATCAGCCCCAGCATTTT. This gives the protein CASSMVGGGGNQPQHF.

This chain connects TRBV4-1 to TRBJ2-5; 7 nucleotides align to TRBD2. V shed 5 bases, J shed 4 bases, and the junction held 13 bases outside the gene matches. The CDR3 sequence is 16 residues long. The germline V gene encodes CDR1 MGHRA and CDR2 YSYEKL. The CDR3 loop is CASSTSPSGAGETQYF. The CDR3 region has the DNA TGCGCCAGCAGCACCTCCCCTAGCGGAGCGGGAGAGACCCAGTACTTC.

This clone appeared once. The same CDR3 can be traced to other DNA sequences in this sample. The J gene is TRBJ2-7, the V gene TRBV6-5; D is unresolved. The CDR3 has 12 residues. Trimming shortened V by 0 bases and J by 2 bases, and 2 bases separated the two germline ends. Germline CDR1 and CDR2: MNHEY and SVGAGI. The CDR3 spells CASSYSTYEQYF. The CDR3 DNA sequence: TGTGCCAGCAGTTACTCAACCTACGAGCAGTACTTC.

The CDR3 bases are TGTGCCAGCAGCCTGGGAGGCAGGGGGGGTTCCTACGAGCAGTACTTC. The encoded protein is CASSLGGRGGSYEQYF. J is TRBJ2-7 and V is TRBV7-2, with D tentatively TRBD1 or TRBD2 (7 bases each). Germline values: CDR1 SGHTA, CDR2 FQGNSA. The germline V and J ends were trimmed by 5 bases and 1 base, with 18 bases remaining between them. The CDR3 has 16 amino acids.

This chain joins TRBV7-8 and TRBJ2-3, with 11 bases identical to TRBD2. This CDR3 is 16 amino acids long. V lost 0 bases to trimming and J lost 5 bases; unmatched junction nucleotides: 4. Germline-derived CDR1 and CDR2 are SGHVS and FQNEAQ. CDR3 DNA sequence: TGTGCCAGCAGCTTAGCTAGCGGGAGGGCCAGAGATACGCAGTATTTT. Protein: CASSLASGRARDTQYF.

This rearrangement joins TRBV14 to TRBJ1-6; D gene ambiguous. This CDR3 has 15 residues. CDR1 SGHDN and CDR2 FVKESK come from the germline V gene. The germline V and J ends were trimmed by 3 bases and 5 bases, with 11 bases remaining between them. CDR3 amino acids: CASSHFRSNNSPLHF. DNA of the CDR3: TGTGCCAGCAGCCATTTTCGCAGCAATAATTCACCCCTCCACTTT.

CDR3 bases: TGCGCCAGCAGCCAAGGGGAGGGGGCGAGGGAGCAGTACTTC. This translates into CASSQGEGAREQYF. The V and J genes are TRBV4-1 and TRBJ2-7; D is possibly TRBD1 or TRBD2 (7 bases each). The CDR3 runs 14 residues. The germline CDR1 and CDR2 sequences are MGHRA and YSYEKL. Trimming removed 1 base from V and 7 bases from J, with 14 bases in between.

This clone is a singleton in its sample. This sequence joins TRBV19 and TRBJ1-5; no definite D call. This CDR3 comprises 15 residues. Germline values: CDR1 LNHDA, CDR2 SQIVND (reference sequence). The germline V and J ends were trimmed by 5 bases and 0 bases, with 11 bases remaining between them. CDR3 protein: CASSGRAYSNQPQHF. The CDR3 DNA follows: TGTGCCAGTAGTGGGAGGGCCTATAGCAATCAGCCCCAGCATTTT.

DNA of the CDR3: TGTGCCATCAGTGAGTCGTGGGGACAGGGGGCCTCAGATACGCAGTATTTT. It encodes CAISESWGQGASDTQYF. The chain uses TRBV10-3 and TRBJ2-3; 12 nucleotides line up with TRBD1. Trimming cost V 0 bases and J 4 bases; bases outside gene matches: 5. The CDR3 sequence is 17 residues long. Germline CDR1 reads ENHRY; CDR2 reads SYGVKD.

The CDR3 reads CASSSIIGDTQYF. In DNA form, the CDR3 reads TGTGCCAGCAGTTCCATCATCGGAGATACGCAGTATTTT. V and J are TRBV27 and TRBJ2-3; D is undetermined. This CDR3 has 13 amino acids. Trimming cost V 4 bases and J 5 bases, with 10 bases left between them. CDR1 and CDR2 (germline): MNHEY, SMNVEV (reference sequence).

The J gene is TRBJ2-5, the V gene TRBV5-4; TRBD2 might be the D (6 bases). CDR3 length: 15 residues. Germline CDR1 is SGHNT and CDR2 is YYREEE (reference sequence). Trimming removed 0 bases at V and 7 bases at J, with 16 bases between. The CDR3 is CASSLAEEGHRTQYF. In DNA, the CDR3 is TGTGCCAGCAGCTTGGCCGAGGAGGGCCACAGGACCCAGTACTTC.

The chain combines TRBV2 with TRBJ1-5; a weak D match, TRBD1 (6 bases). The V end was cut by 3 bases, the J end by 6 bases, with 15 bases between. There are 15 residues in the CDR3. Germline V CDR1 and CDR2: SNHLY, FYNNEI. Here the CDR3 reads CASSEFGGGSQPQHF. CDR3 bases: TGTGCCAGCAGTGAGTTCGGGGGCGGCAGTCAGCCCCAGCATTTT.

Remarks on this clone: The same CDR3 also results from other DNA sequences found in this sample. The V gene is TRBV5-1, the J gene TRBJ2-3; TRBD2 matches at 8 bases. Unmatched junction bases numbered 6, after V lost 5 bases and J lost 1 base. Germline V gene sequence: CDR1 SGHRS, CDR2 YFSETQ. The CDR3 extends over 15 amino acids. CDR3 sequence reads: CASSSGTRGTDTQYF. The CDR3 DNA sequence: TGCGCCAGCAGTTCCGGGACTAGGGGCACAGATACGCAGTATTTT.

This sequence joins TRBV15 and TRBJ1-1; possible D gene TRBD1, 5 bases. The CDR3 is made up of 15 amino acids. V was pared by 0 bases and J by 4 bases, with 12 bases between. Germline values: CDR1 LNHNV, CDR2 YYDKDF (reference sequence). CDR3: CATSRDRGLGTEAFF. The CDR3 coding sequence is TGTGCCACCAGCAGAGATAGGGGACTAGGCACTGAAGCTTTCTTT.

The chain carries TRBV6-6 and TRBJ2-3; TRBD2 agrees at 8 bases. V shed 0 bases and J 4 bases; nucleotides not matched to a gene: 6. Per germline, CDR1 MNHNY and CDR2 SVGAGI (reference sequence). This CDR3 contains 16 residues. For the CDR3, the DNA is TGTGCCAGCAGTTACTCGTCCGGGGGGGCCGCAGATACGCAGTATTTT. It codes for CASSYSSGGAADTQYF.

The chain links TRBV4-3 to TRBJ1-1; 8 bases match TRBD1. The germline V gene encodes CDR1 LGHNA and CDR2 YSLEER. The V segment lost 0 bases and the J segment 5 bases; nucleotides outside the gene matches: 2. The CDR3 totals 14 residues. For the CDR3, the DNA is TGCGCCAGCAGCCAAGACAGGGGGCGGACTGAAGCTTTCTTT. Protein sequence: CASSQDRGRTEAFF.

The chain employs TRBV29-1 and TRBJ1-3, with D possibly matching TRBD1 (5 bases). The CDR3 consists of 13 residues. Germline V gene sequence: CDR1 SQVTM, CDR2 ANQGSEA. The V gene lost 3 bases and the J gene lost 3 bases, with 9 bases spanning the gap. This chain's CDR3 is CSVEGTGGNTIYF. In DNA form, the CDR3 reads TGCAGCGTTGAGGGGACTGGTGGAAACACCATATATTTT.

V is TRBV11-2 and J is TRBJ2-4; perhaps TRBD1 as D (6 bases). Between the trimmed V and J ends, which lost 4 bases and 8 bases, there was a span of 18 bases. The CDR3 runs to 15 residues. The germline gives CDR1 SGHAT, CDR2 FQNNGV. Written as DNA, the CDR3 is TGTGCCAGCAGCTCAGGGGACACCTTTCGGGACATTCAGTACTTC. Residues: CASSSGDTFRDIQYF.